This T cell receptor (beta chain) was sequenced for a study of blood T cell repertoires in COVID-19. About the research overall: From the United States, Italy and Spain came samples of acute and convalescent COVID-19. Sample material is recorded as cDNA or gDNA derived from T cells, B-cell-depleted T cells, or PBMCs.

Original methodology: Reference gene primer amplification gave estimated nucleated cell counts. Only in-frame clones appear in the TCRdb table, and some are missing; sequencing was by immunoSEQ multiplex PCR. V, J and clone size reflect that table, while D and trimming were determined from the DNA. The repertoire holds fewer than 110,000 clones, with around 90% as singletons. Germline loops: CDR1 MNHNY, CDR2 SVGAGI (reference sequence). This CDR3 is built from 13 residues. Between the trimmed V and J ends, which lost 0 bases and 8 bases, there was a span of 10 bases. The sequenced sample was peripheral blood. The TCR was taken from a middle-aged man with active or convalescent COVID-19. The V call is TRBV6-6, the J call TRBJ1-1, with D possibly matching TRBD1 (5 bases). Written as DNA, the CDR3 is TGTGCCAGCAGTTACTCGACTGGGGCGGAAGCTTTCTTT. Amino acid sequence: CASSYSTGAEAFF.